The 15 T cell receptor beta chains given below trace back to one sample, sequenced in a study of T cells in localized non-small cell lung cancer. Generated by immunoSEQ multiplex PCR, the TCRdb table keeps only in-frame clones and is missing some. The sample lists about 59,000 clones, around 90% occurring once. The specimen comprised peripheral blood, sampled before any cancer treatment. These receptors were obtained from a man between 40 and 69 years old with stage I squamous cell lung carcinoma.

The chain uses TRBV19 and TRBJ1-6; D is undetermined. The CDR3 consists of 17 residues. Between the trimmed V and J ends, which lost 5 bases and 1 base, there was a span of 15 bases. CDR1 and CDR2 from the germline V gene are LNHDA and SQIVND (reference sequence). CDR3 nucleotide sequence: TGTGCCAGTAGTCTAACGGCGGTCAGGTCCTATAATTCACCCCTCCACTTT. Protein: CASSLTAVRSYNSPLHF.

V gene TRBV28 combines with J gene TRBJ2-7, with TRBD2 identical over 10 bases. The germline V gene has CDR1 MDHEN and CDR2 SYDVKM. Trimming removed 3 bases from V and 4 bases from J; junction bases left unmatched: 6. The CDR3 extends over 15 amino acids. CDR3 nucleotides: TGTGCCAGCAGTTTTCCTAGCGGGAGAGGTTACGAGCAGTACTTC. Amino acid sequence: CASSFPSGRGYEQYF.

J is TRBJ2-4 and V is TRBV20-1; D is undetermined. V was clipped by 3 bases and J by 9 bases, with 9 bases between them. The CDR3 loop spans 11 amino acids. From germline, CDR1 is DFQATT and CDR2 SNEGSKA (reference sequence). The CDR3 DNA follows: TGCAGTGCTAGCACAGCACGCATTCAGTACTTC. Translating it yields CSASTARIQYF.

This chain links TRBV28 with TRBJ1-2; D may be TRBD1 (6 bases). The CDR3 has 15 residues. V dropped 6 bases and J dropped 7 bases, with 21 bases sitting between them. CDR1 and CDR2 from the germline V gene are MDHEN and SYDVKM. The CDR3: CASRRTASQSGGYTF. The CDR3 region has the DNA TGTGCCAGCAGACGGACAGCCTCTCAGAGTGGTGGCTACACCTTC.

The gene calls are TRBV19 and TRBJ2-7; 7 positions agree with TRBD2. Germline V CDR1 and CDR2: LNHDA, SQIVND (reference sequence). CDR3 length equals 14 residues. Trimming at V came to 10 bases and at J to 0 bases, leaving 9 bases not matched to a gene. The chain's CDR3 is CATTGASGSYEQYF. CDR3 DNA sequence: TGTGCCACCACCGGGGCTAGCGGCTCCTACGAGCAGTACTTC. Looking up the rest from reference TRBV19 and TRBJ2-7 gives the full variable domain: DGGITQSPKYLFRKEGQNVTLSCEQNLNHDAMYWYRQDPGQGLRLIYYSQIVNDFQKGDIAEGYSVSREKKESFPLTVTSAQKNPTAFYLCATTGASGSYEQYFGPGTRLTVT.

This chain connects TRBV30 to TRBJ1-5; TRBD1 aligns across 9 bases. The CDR3 length is 13 residues. The V gene's germline CDR1 is GTSNPN and CDR2 SVGIG (reference sequence). With V trimmed by 5 bases and J by 6 bases, 5 bases remained unmatched. CDR3 nucleotides: TGTGCCTGGGCGGACAGGGGAGGTCAGCCCCAGCATTTT. This sequence encodes CAWADRGGQPQHF.

The chain links TRBV6-6 to TRBJ1-5, with D possibly TRBD1 on 5 matching bases. The CDR3 has 11 residues. Deletions cut 11 bases from V and 5 bases from J, with 10 bases between. Per the germline V gene, CDR1 is MNHNY and CDR2 is SVGAGI (reference sequence). This CDR3 is CAEGRDQPQHF. The CDR3 nucleotides are TGTGCCGAAGGCAGGGATCAGCCCCAGCATTTT.

The chain is built from TRBV4-2 and TRBJ2-1, with D perhaps matching TRBD1 or TRBD2 (5 bases each). V was cut by 3 bases and J by 5 bases, with 14 bases left in between. Germline CDR1 and CDR2: LGHNA and YNFKEQ. The CDR3 is made up of 15 amino acids. The CDR3 reads CASSQDKTTDNEQFF. The CDR3 nucleotides are TGTGCCAGCAGCCAGGACAAGACTACAGACAATGAGCAGTTCTTC.

This clone was recorded only once. The CDR3 sequence: CASSPTRANEQFF. The CDR3 DNA reads TGTGCCAGCTCACCGACTAGGGCGAATGAGCAGTTCTTC. The rearrangement joins TRBV18 to TRBJ2-1; the D gene is possibly TRBD2 (6 bases). Between the trimmed V and J ends, which lost 3 bases and 7 bases, there was a span of 10 bases. Germline assignment: CDR1 KGHSH and CDR2 LQKENI. This CDR3 has 13 amino acids.

Worth noting for this clone: An end of the junction differs from the germline gene, which may be a read error. The rearrangement uses TRBV7-7 and TRBJ2-5; TRBD2 aligns across 10 bases. The CDR3 has 16 residues. Germline V gene sequence: CDR1 SSHAT, CDR2 FNYEAQ (reference sequence). In DNA, the CDR3 is TGTGCTAGCAGCTTAACACTAGCGGGATTCCAAGAGACCCAGTACTTC. Its protein product is CASSLTLAGFQETQYF.

The chain carries TRBV27 and TRBJ2-7; D is possibly TRBD1 or TRBD2 (5 bases each). V lost 4 bases and J lost 6, with 13 bases in between. Looked up from germline, CDR1 is MNHEY and CDR2 is SMNVEV (reference sequence). This CDR3 region has 13 residues. The CDR3 DNA follows: TGTGCCAGCAGTTGGGTCAGGGAGAGCGAGCAGTACTTC. It is translated as CASSWVRESEQYF.

The chain carries TRBV28 and TRBJ2-3; TRBD1 matches 7 bases. V gave up 6 bases and J gave up 6 bases; unmatched junction bases: 12. Germline V gene data show CDR1 as MDHEN and CDR2 as SYDVKM. The CDR3 is made up of 15 amino acids. CDR3 sequence: CASRPDRARADTQYF. CDR3 sequence (DNA): TGTGCCAGCAGACCAGACAGGGCCCGGGCGGATACGCAGTATTTT. The variable domain in full, completed from reference TRBV28 and TRBJ2-3, reads DVKVTQSSRYLVKRTGEKVFLECVQDMDHENMFWYRQDPGLGLRLIYFSYDVKMKEKGDIPEGYSVSREKKERFSLILESASTNQTSMYLCASRPDRARADTQYFGPGTRLTVL.

The rearrangement joins TRBV19 to TRBJ2-2; 10 bases match TRBD2. This CDR3 contains 16 residues. CDR1 is LNHDA and CDR2 is SQIVND in the germline V gene (reference sequence). The V and J ends lost 2 bases and 6 bases, in that order; junction bases with no gene match: 6. The chain's CDR3 is CASSIMSSGSSGELFF. The DNA of the CDR3 is TGTGCCAGTAGTATAATGTCTAGCGGGAGTTCCGGGGAGCTGTTTTTT.

This sequence joins TRBV28 and TRBJ1-3; D might be TRBD1 (6 bases). CDR1 is MDHEN, CDR2 SYDVKM, per germline. This CDR3 comprises 15 residues. The germline V and J ends were trimmed by 10 bases and 0 bases, with 16 bases remaining between them. This chain's CDR3 is CAIITDRSSGNTIYF. CDR3 in DNA: TGTGCCATCATAACAGACAGGAGCTCTGGAAACACCATATATTTT. The variable domain in full, with the rest retrieved from reference TRBV28 and TRBJ1-3, is DVKVTQSSRYLVKRTGEKVFLECVQDMDHENMFWYRQDPGLGLRLIYFSYDVKMKEKGDIPEGYSVSREKKERFSLILESASTNQTSMYLCAIITDRSSGNTIYFGEGSWLTVV.

The chain recombines TRBV30 with TRBJ1-5, with a tentative D call TRBD1 (6 bases). Trimming removed 4 bases from V and 1 base from J, with 8 bases in between. Germline V gene data show CDR1 as GTSNPN and CDR2 as SVGIG (reference sequence). The CDR3 is 13 amino acids. The CDR3 DNA is TGTGCCTGGAACAGGGAGAGCAATCAGCCCCAGCATTTT. This translates into CAWNRESNQPQHF.